Presented here are 5 T cell receptor beta chains from one specimen sequenced in a study of patients and donors after allogeneic stem cell transplantation. TCRdb recomputed calls from the RT-PCR reads with MiXCR, one row per CDR3 protein. This sample has about 230,000 distinct CDR3 sequences, with roughly 14% found just once. Sequencing was carried out using blood, either unsorted or a sorted T cell fraction (not recorded which). These receptors were taken from a human donor who was either an allogeneic HSCT recipient or a stem cell or donor lymphocyte infusion donor (not recorded which). It is not recorded whose cells these are; they may come from a transplant donor.

This clonotype has ten or more counts. Sequence at one end of the junction differs from germline and may be a read error. The chain has TRBV30 and TRBJ1-2; no reliable D call. CDR3 size: 12 residues. The germline gives CDR1 GTSNPN, CDR2 SVGIG (reference sequence). The CDR3 DNA is TGTGCCTGGAGTGTGGCTAAGTATGGCTACACCTTC. Translated: CAWSVAKYGYTF. The full variable domain, completed using reference TRBV30 and TRBJ1-2, is SQTIHQWPATLVQPVGSPLSLECTVEGTSNPNLYWYRQAAGRGLQLLFYSVGIGQISSEVPQNLSASRPQDRQFILSSKKLLLSDSGFYLCAWSVAKYGYTFGSGTRLTVV.

In its sample, this clonotype was seen a few times. The chain is built from TRBV7-3 and TRBJ2-5; 9 nucleotides align to TRBD1. Germline CDR1 and CDR2: SGHTA and FQGTGA. This CDR3 contains 16 residues. With 5 bases clipped from V and 4 bases from J, the junction kept 11 bases outside the gene matches. CDR3 sequence: CASSTNRGPSSETQYF. CDR3 in DNA: TGTGCCAGCAGCACAAACAGGGGGCCAAGCTCAGAGACCCAGTACTTC.

In this sample, this clonotype turned up many times. The chain uses TRBV6-6 and TRBJ2-3; D is uncertain. The CDR3 has 12 amino acids. Trimming took off 6 bases at V and 4 bases at J, with 8 bases between the two ends. Germline V gene sequence: CDR1 MNHNY, CDR2 SVGAGI (reference sequence). Here the CDR3 reads CASSPSSDTQYF. In DNA form, the CDR3 reads TGTGCCAGCAGCCCCTCGTCAGATACGCAGTATTTT.

J is TRBJ2-3 and V is TRBV11-1; 8 bases are a match to TRBD1. CDR3 length equals 15 residues. Per the germline V gene, CDR1 is SGHAT and CDR2 is FQDESV (reference sequence). J was trimmed by 2 bases and V by 5 bases; bases with no gene match: 6. The CDR3 bases are TGTGCCAGCAGCCCCAGGGGGCGAGACACAGATACGCAGTATTTT. It encodes CASSPRGRDTDTQYF.

This clonotype was seen a few times. The chain links TRBV20-1 to TRBJ2-7; TRBD2 aligns across 11 bases. After removal of 4 bases from V and 1 base from J, the junction contained 6 bases not matched to a gene. Germline CDR1 reads DFQATT; CDR2 reads SNEGSKA (reference sequence). CDR3 length: 15 residues. The CDR3 nucleotides are TGCAGTGCTATAGGGGGACTAGCGGCGTCCTACGAGCAGTACTTC. This encodes CSAIGGLAASYEQYF.